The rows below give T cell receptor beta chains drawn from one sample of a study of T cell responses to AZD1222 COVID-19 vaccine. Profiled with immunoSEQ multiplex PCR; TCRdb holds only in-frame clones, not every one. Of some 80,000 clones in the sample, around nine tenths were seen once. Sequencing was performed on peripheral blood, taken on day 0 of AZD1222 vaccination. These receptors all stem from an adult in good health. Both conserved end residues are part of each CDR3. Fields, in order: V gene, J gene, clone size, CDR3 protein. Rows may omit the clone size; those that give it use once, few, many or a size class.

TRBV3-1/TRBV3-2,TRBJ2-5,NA,CASSQVGETQYF
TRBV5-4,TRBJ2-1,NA,CASSLQGSRYNEQFF
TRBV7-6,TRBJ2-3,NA,CASSKTGGEGDTQYF
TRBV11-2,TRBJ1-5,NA,CASSLGGSVNQPQHF
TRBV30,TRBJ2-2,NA,CAWSVLGITGELFF
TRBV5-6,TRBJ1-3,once,CASSLTYSGNTIYF
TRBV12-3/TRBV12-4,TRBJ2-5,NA,CASSNREETQYF
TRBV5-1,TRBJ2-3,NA,CASSISGARGATDTQYF
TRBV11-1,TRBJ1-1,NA,CASSLIRGLTEAFF
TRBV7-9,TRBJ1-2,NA,CASSGGNRDYGYTF
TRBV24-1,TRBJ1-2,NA,CATSRTALTGYTF
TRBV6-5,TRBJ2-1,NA,CASGERGSYNEQFF
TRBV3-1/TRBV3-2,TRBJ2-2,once,CASSQVLGVATGELFF
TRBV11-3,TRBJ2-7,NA,CASSSGQGAGEQYF
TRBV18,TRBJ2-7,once,CASSQDRYEQYF
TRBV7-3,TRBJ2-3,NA,CASSLIAGSTDTQYF
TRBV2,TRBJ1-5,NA,CASRKTDSNQPQHF
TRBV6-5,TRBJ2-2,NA,CASSYGRPNTGELFF
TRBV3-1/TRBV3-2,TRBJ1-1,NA,CASSHSGADTEAFF
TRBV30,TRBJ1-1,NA,CAQRGNTEAFF
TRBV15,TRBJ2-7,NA,CATSNTRAESEQYF
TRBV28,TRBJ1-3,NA,CASQTSGATGNTIYF
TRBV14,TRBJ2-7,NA,CASSRNYEQYF
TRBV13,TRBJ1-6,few,CASSSLRGNNSPLHF
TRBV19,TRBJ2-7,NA,CASSLEGYEQYF
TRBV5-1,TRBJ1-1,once,CASSAGPSTEAFF
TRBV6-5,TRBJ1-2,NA,CASSYRGDGYTF
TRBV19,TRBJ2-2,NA,CASSGATNTGELFF
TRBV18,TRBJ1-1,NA,CASSRRTEDTEAFF
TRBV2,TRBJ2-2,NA,CASSENTGNTGELFF
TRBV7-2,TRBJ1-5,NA,CASSARGDQPQHF
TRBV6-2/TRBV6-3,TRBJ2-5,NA,CASSYSRGVETQYF
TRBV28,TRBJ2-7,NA,CASSTRTDSYEQYF
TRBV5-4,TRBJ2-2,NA,CASSSPGGRTGELFF
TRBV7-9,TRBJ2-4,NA,CASSLKGNIQYF
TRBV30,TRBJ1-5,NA,CAWTQGLVQGNQPQHF